The clone carrying this T cell receptor beta chain was observed at least ten times. The trim removed 5 bases at V and 3 bases at J, leaving 8 bases unmatched. This CDR3 contains 15 residues. Germline assignment: CDR1 SGHAT and CDR2 FQNNGV. The sequenced template was RNA, covering the TCR beta CDR3 region. Following a first-round RT-PCR that used HTBI primers, a second-round multiplex PCR was carried out. TCRdb ran MiXCR on the multiplex PCR reads and lists one entry per CDR3 protein. This repertoire shows more than 1,000,000 distinct CDR3 sequences, about 36% found once; its top ten account for approximately 12%. This record comes from a study of Graves' ophthalmopathy and Graves' hyperthyroidism.

The receptor's source is an adult man with Graves' hyperthyroidism. This chain uses TRBV11-2 with TRBJ2-5, with 8 bases aligning to TRBD1. The sample taken for sequencing was peripheral blood or thyroid tissue (not recorded which). The chain's CDR3 is CASSPLAGGEETQYF. In DNA, the CDR3 is TGTGCCAGCAGCCCATTGGCAGGGGGCGAAGAGACCCAGTACTTC.